What follows describes a single T cell receptor (beta chain). The antigen is unknown. Data came from immunoSEQ multiplex PCR; TCRdb stores just in-frame clones and leaves some out. Of around 100,000 clones listed, about 88% are singletons. This entry belongs to a study of graft-versus-host responses after intestinal transplantation. On the study more broadly: Multivisceral, liver-intestinal, or isolated intestinal transplants were given to recipients. Each recipient received anti-thymocyte globulin induction, then tacrolimus and steroids for approximately 3 years.

Study findings and constraints: Some GvH clones were seen earlier in gut or blood, suggesting intestinal origin.

The CDR3 is 17 residues long. Germline CDR1 SGHTA, CDR2 FQGNSA. After removal of 3 bases from V and 1 base from J, the junction contained 9 bases not matched to a gene. This sequence joins TRBV7-2 and TRBJ1-1; 9 nucleotides agree with TRBD1. This receptor was identified in a human donor who was the organ donor for an intestinal transplant. The starting material was unstimulated CD4+ T cells sorted from spleen or lymph node cells, obtained before transplant. The DNA for the CDR3 is TGTGCCAGCAGCTTTCCCCGGACAGGGGTTCCGAACACTGAAGCTTTCTTT. It yields the protein CASSFPRTGVPNTEAFF.